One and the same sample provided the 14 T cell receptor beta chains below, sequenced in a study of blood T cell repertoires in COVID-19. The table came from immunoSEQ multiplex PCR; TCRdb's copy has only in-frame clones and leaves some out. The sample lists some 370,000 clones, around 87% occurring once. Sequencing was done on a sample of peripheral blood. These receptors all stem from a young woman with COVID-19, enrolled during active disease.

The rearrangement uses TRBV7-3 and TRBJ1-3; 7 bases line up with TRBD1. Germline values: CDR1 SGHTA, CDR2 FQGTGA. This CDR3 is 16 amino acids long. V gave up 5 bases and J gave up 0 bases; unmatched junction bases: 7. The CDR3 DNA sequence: TGTGCCAGCAGCCCGAGGGGGCCCGACTCTGGAAACACCATATATTTT. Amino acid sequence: CASSPRGPDSGNTIYF. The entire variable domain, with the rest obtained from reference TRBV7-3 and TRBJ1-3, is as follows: GAGVSQTPSNKVTEKGKYVELRCDPISGHTALYWYRQSLGQGPEFLIYFQGTGAADDSGLPNDRFFAVRPEGSVSTLKIQRTERGDSAVYLCASSPRGPDSGNTIYFGEGSWLTVV.

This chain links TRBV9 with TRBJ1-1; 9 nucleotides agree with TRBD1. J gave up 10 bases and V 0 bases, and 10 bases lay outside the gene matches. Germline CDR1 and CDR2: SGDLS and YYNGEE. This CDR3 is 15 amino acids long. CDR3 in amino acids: CASSVAPSPDRGAFF. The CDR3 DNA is TGTGCCAGCAGCGTAGCTCCTAGCCCGGACAGGGGAGCTTTCTTT.

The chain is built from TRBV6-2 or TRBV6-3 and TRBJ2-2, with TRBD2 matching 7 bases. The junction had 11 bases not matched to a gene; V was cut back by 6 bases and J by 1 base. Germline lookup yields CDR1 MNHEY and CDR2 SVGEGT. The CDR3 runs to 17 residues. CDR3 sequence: CASSFRLSGMNTGELFF. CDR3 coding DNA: TGTGCCAGCAGCTTCAGATTGAGCGGGATGAACACCGGGGAGCTGTTTTTT.

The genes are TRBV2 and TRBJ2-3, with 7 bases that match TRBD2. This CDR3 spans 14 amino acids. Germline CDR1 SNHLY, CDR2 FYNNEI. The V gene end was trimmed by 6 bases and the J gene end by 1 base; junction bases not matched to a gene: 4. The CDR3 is CASRIREGTDTQYF. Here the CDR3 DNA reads TGTGCCAGCAGGATCCGGGAGGGCACAGATACGCAGTATTTT.

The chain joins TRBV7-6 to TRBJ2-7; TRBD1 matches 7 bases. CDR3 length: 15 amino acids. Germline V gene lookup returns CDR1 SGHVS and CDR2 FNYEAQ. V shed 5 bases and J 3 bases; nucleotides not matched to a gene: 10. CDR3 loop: CASSAGQDGGYEQYF. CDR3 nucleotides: TGTGCCAGCAGCGCCGGACAGGACGGCGGCTACGAGCAGTACTTC.

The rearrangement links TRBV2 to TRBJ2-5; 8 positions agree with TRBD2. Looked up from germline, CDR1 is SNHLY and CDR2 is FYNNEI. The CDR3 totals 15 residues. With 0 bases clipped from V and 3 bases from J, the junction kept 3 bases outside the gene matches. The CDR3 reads CASSEARRGEETQYF. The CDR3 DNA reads TGTGCCAGCAGTGAAGCCCGGCGGGGGGAAGAGACCCAGTACTTC. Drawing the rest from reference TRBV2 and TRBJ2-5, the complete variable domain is EPEVTQTPSHQVTQMGQEVILRCVPISNHLYFYWYRQILGQKVEFLVSFYNNEISEKSEIFDDQFSVERPDGSNFTLKIRSTKLEDSAMYFCASSEARRGEETQYFGPGTRLLVL.

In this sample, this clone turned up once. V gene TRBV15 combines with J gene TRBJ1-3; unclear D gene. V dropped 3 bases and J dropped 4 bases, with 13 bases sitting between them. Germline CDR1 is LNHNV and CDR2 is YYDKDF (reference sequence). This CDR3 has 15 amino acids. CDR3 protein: CATSRDFRPGNTIYF. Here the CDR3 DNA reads TGTGCCACCAGCAGGGACTTCAGGCCCGGAAACACCATATATTTT.

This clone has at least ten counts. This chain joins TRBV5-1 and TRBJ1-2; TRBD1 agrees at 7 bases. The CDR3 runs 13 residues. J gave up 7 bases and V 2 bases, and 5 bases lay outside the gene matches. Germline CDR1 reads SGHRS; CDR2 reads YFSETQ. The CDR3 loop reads CASSFSDRLGYTF. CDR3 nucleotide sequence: TGCGCCAGCAGCTTCTCGGACAGGCTTGGCTACACCTTC. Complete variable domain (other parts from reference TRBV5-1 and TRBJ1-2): KAGVTQTPRYLIKTRGQQVTLSCSPISGHRSVSWYQQTPGQGLQFLFEYFSETQRNKGNFPGRFSGRQFSNSRSEMNVSTLELGDSALYLCASSFSDRLGYTFGSGTRLTVV.

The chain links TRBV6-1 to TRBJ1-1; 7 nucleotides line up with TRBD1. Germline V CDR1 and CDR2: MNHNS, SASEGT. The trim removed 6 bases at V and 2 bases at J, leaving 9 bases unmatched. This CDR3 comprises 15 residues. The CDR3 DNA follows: TGTGCCAGCAGCTACGGGGACAGCCGAAACACTGAAGCTTTCTTT. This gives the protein CASSYGDSRNTEAFF.

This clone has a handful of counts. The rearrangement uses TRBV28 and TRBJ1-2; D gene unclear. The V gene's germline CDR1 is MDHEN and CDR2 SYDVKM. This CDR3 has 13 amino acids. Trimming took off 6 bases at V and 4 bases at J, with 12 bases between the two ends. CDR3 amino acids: CASRSENRYGYTF. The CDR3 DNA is TGTGCCAGCAGATCGGAGAATCGCTATGGCTACACCTTC.

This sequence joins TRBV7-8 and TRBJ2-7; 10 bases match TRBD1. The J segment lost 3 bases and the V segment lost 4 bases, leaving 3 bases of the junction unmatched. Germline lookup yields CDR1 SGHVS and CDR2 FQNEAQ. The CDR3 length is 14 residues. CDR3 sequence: CASSSGTGVYEQYF. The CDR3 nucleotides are TGTGCCAGCAGCTCGGGGACAGGGGTCTACGAGCAGTACTTC.

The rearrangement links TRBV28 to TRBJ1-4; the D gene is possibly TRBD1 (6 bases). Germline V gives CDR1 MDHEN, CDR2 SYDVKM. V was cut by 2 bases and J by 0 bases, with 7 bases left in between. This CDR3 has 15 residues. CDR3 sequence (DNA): TGTGCCAGCAGTTTAGGACAGCCAACTAATGAAAAACTGTTTTTT. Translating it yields CASSLGQPTNEKLFF. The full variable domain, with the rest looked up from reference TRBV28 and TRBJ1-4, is DVKVTQSSRYLVKRTGEKVFLECVQDMDHENMFWYRQDPGLGLRLIYFSYDVKMKEKGDIPEGYSVSREKKERFSLILESASTNQTSMYLCASSLGQPTNEKLFFGSGTQLSVL.

The CDR3, as DNA: TGTGCCAGCAGTGAAAACGGGGACTACGAGCAGTACTTC. Protein product: CASSENGDYEQYF. The chain carries TRBV2 and TRBJ2-7, with D possibly matching TRBD2 (5 bases). Germline CDR1 and CDR2: SNHLY and FYNNEI. The V and J ends lost 2 bases and 3 bases respectively, with 8 bases between them. The CDR3 contains 13 residues.

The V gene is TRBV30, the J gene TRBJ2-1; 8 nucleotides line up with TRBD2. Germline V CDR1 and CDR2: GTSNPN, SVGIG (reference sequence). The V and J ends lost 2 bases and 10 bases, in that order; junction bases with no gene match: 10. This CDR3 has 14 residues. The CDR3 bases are TGTGCCTGGAGTAGTAGCGGGATAGCCCCCGAGCAGTTCTTC. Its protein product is CAWSSSGIAPEQFF.